This T cell receptor beta chain is from a study of neurological immune-mediated disorders. General study findings and limits: The highest TCR clonal expansion occurred in HTLV-1-associated myelopathy; multiple sclerosis fell below healthy controls. Phylogenetic grouping placed 18 of 34 multiple sclerosis patients' repertoires in one related-CDR3 cluster, a possible signature. The multiple sclerosis repertoire cluster was not associated with any clinical or MRI feature, with the authors stating that larger cohorts are needed.

This clonotype was seen at least ten times. Its cognate antigen is unknown. The germline V gene encodes CDR1 SEHNR and CDR2 FQNEAQ (reference sequence). V gave up 5 bases and J gave up 1 base, with 8 bases separating them. The CDR3 length is 14 residues. 5'RACE with 10-nucleotide random UMIs produced the cDNA. Via MiXCR, TCRdb re-called the 5' RACE reads, giving one row per CDR3 protein. The sample lists 40,000 or so distinct CDR3 sequences, roughly 2.5% occurring once. The chain recombines TRBV7-9 with TRBJ2-2; D gene uncertain. This sequence was found in a man in his fifties or sixties with multiple sclerosis. Input material: PBMCs. This chain's CDR3 is CASSRGRNTGELFF. CDR3 sequence (DNA): TGTGCCAGCAGCCGCGGACGGAACACCGGGGAGCTGTTTTTT.